A selection of T cell receptor beta chains follows, all from one sample in a study of blood T cell repertoires in COVID-19. The data were produced by immunoSEQ multiplex PCR, yet TCRdb's version contains in-frame clones alone and is incomplete. The table records 150,000 or so clones, roughly 88% of them present only once. Sequenced: peripheral blood. These receptors were obtained from an older woman with acute or convalescent COVID-19. Each CDR3 is given with its conserved first and last residue. The order of the fields is J gene, D gene, V gene, clone size, CDR3 protein, CDR3 DNA. A D gene is named only where the DNA matches it firmly. For some rows the clone size is stated as once, few or many, or as a class when expanded; others skip it.

TRBJ1-2 . TRBV6-5 . CASSYSWAAGYGYTF TGTGCCAGCAGTTACTCGTGGGCGGCGGGCTATGGCTACACCTTC
TRBJ1-5 . TRBV5-1 once CASSLVPGVGNQPQHF TGCGCCAGCAGCTTGGTCCCAGGGGTGGGCAATCAGCCCCAGCATTTT
TRBJ1-5 . TRBV5-1 . CASSAGEGHQPQHF TGCGCCAGCAGTGCAGGGGAGGGTCACCAGCCCCAGCATTTT
TRBJ1-1 TRBD1 TRBV6-2/TRBV6-3 . CASSFMGQAAEAFF TGTGCCAGCAGTTTCATGGGACAGGCGGCTGAAGCTTTCTTT
TRBJ2-7 . TRBV18 . CASSFGTSSYEQYF TGTGCCAGCTCATTTGGGACAAGCTCCTACGAGCAGTACTTC
TRBJ1-3 TRBD1 TRBV5-1 . CASSLEQGASGNTIYF TGCGCCAGCAGCTTGGAACAGGGGGCCTCTGGAAACACCATATATTTT
TRBJ2-7 . TRBV2 . CASSADRYSYEQYF TGTGCCAGCAGTGCCGACAGGTACTCCTACGAGCAGTACTTC
TRBJ2-7 TRBD1 TRBV5-4 few CASSKTRTGSSYEQYF TGTGCCAGCAGTAAGACCCGGACAGGGAGCTCCTACGAGCAGTACTTC
TRBJ1-1 . TRBV29-1 . CSVEPTRAFF TGCAGCGTTGAGCCCACTAGGGCTTTCTTT
TRBJ2-6 . TRBV28 . CASSSRQGPVLNVLTF TGTGCCAGCAGTTCGCGGCAGGGGCCCGTTCTCAACGTCCTGACTTTC
TRBJ2-1 . TRBV3-1/TRBV3-2 . CASSQGSGASYNEQFF TGTGCCAGCAGCCAAGGTTCGGGTGCGTCTTACAATGAGCAGTTCTTC
TRBJ2-7 . TRBV7-2 . CASTFLRGPRDEQYF TGTGCCAGCACCTTTTTACGCGGGCCCCGGGACGAGCAGTACTTC
TRBJ2-1 TRBD2 TRBV27 . CASSYLAGGYNEQFF TGTGCCAGCAGTTATCTAGCGGGGGGATACAATGAGCAGTTCTTC
TRBJ2-7 TRBD1 TRBV5-3 . CARSPDRSWHEQYF TGTGCCAGAAGCCCGGACAGGAGTTGGCACGAGCAGTACTTC
TRBJ2-7 . TRBV28 few CASSLIGNEQYF TGTGCCAGCAGTTTAATCGGGAACGAGCAGTACTTC
TRBJ2-5 . TRBV2 . CASRARETQYF TGTGCCAGCAGAGCTCGTGAGACCCAGTACTTC
TRBJ1-2 TRBD1 TRBV2 . CASTYGGTGNYGYTF TGTGCCAGCACCTACGGGGGGACAGGGAACTATGGCTACACCTTC
TRBJ1-5 TRBD1 TRBV4-3 . CASSQFFDRGGNQPQHF TGCGCCAGCAGCCAATTCTTTGACAGGGGCGGCAATCAGCCCCAGCATTTT
TRBJ2-2 TRBD1 TRBV5-8 . CASSLRARGRDSGELFF TGTGCCAGCAGCTTGAGGGCGAGGGGGCGCGACTCTGGGGAGCTGTTTTTT
TRBJ1-2 . TRBV19 . CASSAPENRVFRIYGYTF TGTGCCAGTAGTGCTCCGGAGAACAGGGTTTTCCGGATCTATGGCTACACCTTC
TRBJ2-7 . TRBV5-6 . CASSLGQGRYEQYF TGTGCCAGCAGCTTGGGGCAGGGGCGCTACGAGCAGTACTTC
TRBJ2-2 . TRBV7-3 . CASSLYPGELGELFF TGTGCCAGCAGCTTATATCCGGGGGAGTTGGGGGAGCTGTTTTTT